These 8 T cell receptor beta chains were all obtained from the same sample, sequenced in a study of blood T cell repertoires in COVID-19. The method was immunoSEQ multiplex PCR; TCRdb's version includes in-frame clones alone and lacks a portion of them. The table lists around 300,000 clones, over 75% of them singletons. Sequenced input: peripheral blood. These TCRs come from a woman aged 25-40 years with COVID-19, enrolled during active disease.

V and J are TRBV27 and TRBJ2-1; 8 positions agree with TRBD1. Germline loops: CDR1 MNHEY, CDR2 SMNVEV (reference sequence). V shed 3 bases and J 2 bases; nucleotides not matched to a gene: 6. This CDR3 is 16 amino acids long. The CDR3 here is CASSFKSDRAYNEQFF. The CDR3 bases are TGTGCCAGCAGTTTTAAGTCGGACAGGGCCTACAATGAGCAGTTCTTC.

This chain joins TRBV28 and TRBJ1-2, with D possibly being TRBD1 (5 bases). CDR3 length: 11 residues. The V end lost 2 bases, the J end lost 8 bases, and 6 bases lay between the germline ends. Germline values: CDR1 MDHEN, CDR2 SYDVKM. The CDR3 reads CASSLGAGYTF. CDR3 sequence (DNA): TGTGCCAGCAGTTTAGGGGCCGGCTACACCTTC.

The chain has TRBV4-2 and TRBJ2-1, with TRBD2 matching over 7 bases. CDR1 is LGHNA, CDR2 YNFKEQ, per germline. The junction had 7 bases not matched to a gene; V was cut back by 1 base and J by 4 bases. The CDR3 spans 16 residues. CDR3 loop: CASSQGGGSVYNEQFF. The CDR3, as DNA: TGTGCCAGCAGCCAAGGAGGCGGGAGTGTGTACAATGAGCAGTTCTTC.

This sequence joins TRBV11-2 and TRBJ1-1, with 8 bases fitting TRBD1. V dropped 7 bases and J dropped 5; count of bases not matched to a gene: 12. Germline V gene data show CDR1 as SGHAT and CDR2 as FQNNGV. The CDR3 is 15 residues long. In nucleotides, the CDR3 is TGTGCCAGCACCGGGACAGGTCGGCTGGTAACTGAAGCTTTCTTT. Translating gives CASTGTGRLVTEAFF.

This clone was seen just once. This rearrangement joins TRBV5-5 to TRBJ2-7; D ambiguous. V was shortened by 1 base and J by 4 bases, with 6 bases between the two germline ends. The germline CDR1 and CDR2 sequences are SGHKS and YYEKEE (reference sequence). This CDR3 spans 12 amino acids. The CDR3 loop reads CASSLNGYEQYF. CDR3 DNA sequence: TGTGCCAGCAGCTTGAACGGTTACGAGCAGTACTTC.

CDR3 sequence reads: CASSSEGHNEQFF. The DNA of the CDR3 is TGTGCCAGCAGCTCCGAGGGCCACAATGAGCAGTTCTTC. The chain links TRBV7-3 to TRBJ2-1, with D tentatively TRBD2 (5 bases). V was pared by 4 bases and J by 5 bases, with 9 bases between. The CDR3 is made up of 13 amino acids. The V gene's germline CDR1 is SGHTA and CDR2 FQGTGA.

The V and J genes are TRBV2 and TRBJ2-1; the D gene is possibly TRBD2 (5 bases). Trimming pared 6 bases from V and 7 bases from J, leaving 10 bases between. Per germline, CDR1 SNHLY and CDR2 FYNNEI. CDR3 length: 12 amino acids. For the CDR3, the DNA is TGTGCCAGCAGGGAGGTAAAGAATGAGCAGTTCTTC. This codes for CASREVKNEQFF.

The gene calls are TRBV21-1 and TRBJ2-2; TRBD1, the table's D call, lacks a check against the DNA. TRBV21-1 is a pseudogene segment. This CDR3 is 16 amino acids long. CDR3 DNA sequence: TGTGCCAGCAGCAATCCGGGACAGGGTGACACCGGGGAGCTGTTTTTT. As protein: CASSNPGQGDTGELFF.